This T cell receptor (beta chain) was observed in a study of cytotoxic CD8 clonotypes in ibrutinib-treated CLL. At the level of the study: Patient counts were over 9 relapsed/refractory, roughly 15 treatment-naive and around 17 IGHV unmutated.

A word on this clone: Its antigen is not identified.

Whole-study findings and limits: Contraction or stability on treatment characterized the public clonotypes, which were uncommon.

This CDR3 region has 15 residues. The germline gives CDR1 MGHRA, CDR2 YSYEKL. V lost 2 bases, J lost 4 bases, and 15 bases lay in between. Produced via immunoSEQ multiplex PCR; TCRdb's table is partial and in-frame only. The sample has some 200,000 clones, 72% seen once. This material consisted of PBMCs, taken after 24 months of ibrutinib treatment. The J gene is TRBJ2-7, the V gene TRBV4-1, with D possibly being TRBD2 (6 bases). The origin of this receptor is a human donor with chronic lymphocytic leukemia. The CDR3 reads CASSQFSGDTYEQYF. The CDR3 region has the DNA TGCGCCAGCAGCCAATTTAGCGGAGACACTTACGAGCAGTACTTC.